The text below deals with one TCR beta chain. The antigen is unknown. The data are from a study of shared clonotypes between healthy human individuals. In germline, CDR1 is SNHLY, CDR2 FYNNEI. V was cut by 6 bases and J by 5 bases, with 16 bases left in between. This CDR3 spans 14 amino acids. Findings of the study overall: The expectation was that sequencing depth would affect clonotype sharing among donors.

The assay was immunoSEQ multiplex PCR, and TCRdb's table has in-frame clones only and misses some. In the table there are a few hundred thousand clones, 97% of which are singletons. The receptor's source is a woman in her 30s in good health. Sequenced: naive CD4+ T cells sorted from blood. As to subset: CD45RA+ positively selected. This chain joins TRBV2 and TRBJ2-5; a possible D gene is TRBD2 (5 bases). The CDR3 reads CASRVGEGGETQYF. CDR3 DNA: TGTGCCAGCAGGGTCGGGGAAGGTGGTGAGACCCAGTACTTC.